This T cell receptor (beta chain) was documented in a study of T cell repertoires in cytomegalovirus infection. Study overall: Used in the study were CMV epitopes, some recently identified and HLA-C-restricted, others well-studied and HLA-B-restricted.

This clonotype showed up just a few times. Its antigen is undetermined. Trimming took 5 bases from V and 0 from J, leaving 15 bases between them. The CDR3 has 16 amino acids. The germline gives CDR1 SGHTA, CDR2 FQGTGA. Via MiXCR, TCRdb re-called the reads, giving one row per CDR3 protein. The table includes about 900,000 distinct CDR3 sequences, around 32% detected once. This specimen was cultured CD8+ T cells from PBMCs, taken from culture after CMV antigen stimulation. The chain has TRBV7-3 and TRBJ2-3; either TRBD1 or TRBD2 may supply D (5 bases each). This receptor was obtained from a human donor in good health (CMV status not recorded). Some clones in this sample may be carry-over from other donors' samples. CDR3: CASSTRGETSTDTQYF. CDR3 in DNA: TGTGCCAGCAGCACCCGGGGCGAAACTAGCACAGATACGCAGTATTTT.